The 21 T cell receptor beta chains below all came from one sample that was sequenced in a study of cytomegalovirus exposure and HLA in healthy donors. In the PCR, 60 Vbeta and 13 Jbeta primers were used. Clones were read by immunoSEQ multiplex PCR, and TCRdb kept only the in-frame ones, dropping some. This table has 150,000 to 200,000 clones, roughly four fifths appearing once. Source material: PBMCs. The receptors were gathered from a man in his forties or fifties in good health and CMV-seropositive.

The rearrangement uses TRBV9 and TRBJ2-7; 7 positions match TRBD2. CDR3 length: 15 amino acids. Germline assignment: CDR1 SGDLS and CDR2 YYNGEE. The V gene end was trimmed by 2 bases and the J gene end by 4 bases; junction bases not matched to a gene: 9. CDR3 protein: CASSVGLADTYEQYF. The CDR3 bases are TGTGCCAGCAGCGTGGGGCTAGCGGATACTTACGAGCAGTACTTC.

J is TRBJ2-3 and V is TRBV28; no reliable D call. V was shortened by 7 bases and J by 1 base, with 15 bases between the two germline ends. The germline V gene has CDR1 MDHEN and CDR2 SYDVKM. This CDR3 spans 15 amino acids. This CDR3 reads CASKGRLAGTDTQYF. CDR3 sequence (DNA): TGTGCCAGCAAAGGTAGACTGGCGGGCACAGATACGCAGTATTTT.

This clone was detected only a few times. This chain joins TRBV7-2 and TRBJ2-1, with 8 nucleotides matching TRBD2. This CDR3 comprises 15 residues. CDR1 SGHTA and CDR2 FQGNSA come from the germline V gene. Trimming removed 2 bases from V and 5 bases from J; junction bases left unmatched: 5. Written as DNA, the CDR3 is TGTGCCAGCAGCTTACTCGGGGGGGCCAACAATGAGCAGTTCTTC. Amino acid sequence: CASSLLGGANNEQFF.

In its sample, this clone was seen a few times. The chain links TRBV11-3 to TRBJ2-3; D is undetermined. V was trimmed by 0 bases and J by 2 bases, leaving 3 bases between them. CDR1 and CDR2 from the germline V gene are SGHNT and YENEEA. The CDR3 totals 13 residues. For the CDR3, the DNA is TGTGCCAGCAGCTTAGACAACACAGATACGCAGTATTTT. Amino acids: CASSLDNTDTQYF.

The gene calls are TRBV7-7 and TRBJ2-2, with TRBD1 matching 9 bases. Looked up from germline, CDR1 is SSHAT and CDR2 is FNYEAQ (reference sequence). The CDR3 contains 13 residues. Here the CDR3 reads CASGQGWAGELFF. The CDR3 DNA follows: TGTGCTAGCGGACAGGGGTGGGCCGGGGAGCTGTTTTTT.

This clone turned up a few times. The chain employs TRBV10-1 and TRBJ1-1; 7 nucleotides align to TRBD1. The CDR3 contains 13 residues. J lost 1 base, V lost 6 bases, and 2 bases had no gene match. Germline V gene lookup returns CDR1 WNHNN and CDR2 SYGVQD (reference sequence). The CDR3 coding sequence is TGCGCCAGCAGCGGACAGGCGAACACTGAAGCTTTCTTT. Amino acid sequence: CASSGQANTEAFF.

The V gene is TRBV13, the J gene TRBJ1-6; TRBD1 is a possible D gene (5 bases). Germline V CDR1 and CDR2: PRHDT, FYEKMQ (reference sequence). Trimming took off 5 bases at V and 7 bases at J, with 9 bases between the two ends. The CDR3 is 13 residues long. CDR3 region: CASSLRQNSPLHF. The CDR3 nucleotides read TGTGCCAGCAGCCTCAGACAGAATTCACCCCTCCACTTT.

For the CDR3, the DNA is TGTGCCATCAGTGAGTCCAGGACAGGGCCCTCCTACGAGCAGTACTTC. It specifies CAISESRTGPSYEQYF. The chain combines TRBV10-3 with TRBJ2-5; 8 bases line up with TRBD1. The J call may be faulty, since TRBJ2-7 better matches the DNA end. This CDR3 is 16 amino acids long. Germline CDR1 and CDR2: ENHRY and SYGVKD.

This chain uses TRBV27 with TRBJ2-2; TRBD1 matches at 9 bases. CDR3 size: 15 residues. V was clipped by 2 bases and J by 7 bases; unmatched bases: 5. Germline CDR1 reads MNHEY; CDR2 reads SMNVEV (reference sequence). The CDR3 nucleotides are TGTGCCAGCAGTTTAAGGGGACAGGGTGGCGGGGAGCTGTTTTTT. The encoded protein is CASSLRGQGGGELFF.

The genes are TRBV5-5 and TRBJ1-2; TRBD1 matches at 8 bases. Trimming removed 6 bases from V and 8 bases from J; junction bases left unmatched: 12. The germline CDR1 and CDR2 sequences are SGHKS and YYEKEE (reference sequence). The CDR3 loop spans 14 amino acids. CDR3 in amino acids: CASISDRGPLGYTF. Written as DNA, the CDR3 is TGTGCCAGCATCTCAGACAGGGGCCCTCTCGGCTACACCTTC.

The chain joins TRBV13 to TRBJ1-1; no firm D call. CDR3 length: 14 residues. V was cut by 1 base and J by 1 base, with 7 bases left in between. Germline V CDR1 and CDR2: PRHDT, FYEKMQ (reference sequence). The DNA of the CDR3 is TGTGCCAGCAGCTTAGTTTCAGAGAACACTGAAGCTTTCTTT. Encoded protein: CASSLVSENTEAFF.

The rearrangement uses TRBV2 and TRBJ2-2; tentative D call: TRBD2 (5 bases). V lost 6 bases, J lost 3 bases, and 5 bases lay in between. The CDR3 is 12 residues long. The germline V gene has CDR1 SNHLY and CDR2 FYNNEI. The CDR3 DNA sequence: TGTGCCAGCAGGGAGGACACCGGGGAGCTGTTTTTT. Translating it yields CASREDTGELFF.

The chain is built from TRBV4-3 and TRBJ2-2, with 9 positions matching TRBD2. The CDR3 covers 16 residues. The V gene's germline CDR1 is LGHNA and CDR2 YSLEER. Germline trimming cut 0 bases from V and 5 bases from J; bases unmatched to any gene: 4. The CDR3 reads CASSQEGSGGTGELFF. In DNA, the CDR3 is TGCGCCAGCAGCCAAGAGGGTAGCGGGGGAACCGGGGAGCTGTTTTTT.

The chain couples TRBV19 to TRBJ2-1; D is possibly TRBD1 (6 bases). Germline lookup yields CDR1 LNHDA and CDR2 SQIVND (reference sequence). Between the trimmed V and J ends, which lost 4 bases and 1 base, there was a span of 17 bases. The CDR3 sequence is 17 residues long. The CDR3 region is CASSKIRDTSSYNEQFF. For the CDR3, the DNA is TGTGCCAGTAGTAAAATCCGGGACACTAGTTCCTACAATGAGCAGTTCTTC.

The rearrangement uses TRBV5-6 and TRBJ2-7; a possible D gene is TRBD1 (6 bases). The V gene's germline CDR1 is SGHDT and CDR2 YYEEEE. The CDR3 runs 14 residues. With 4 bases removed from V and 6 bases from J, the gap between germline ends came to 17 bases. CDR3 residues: CASSVRTVFLEQYF. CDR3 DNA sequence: TGTGCCAGCAGCGTGCGGACAGTTTTCCTCGAGCAGTACTTC.

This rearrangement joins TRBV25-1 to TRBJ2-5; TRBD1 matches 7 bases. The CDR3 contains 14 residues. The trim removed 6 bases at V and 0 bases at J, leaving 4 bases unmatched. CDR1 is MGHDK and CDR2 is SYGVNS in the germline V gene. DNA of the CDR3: TGTGCCAGCAGCCATCAGGGGGACCAAGAGACCCAGTACTTC. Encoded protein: CASSHQGDQETQYF. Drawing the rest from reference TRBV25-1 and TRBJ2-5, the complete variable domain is EADIYQTPRYLVIGTGKKITLECSQTMGHDKMYWYQQDPGMELHLIHYSYGVNSTEKGDLSSESTVSRIRTEHFPLTLESARPSHTSQYLCASSHQGDQETQYFGPGTRLLVL.

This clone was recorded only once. The CDR3 loop is CASSFQGHSISEAFF. CDR3 DNA sequence: TGTGCCAGCAGTTTTCAGGGACACTCGATCTCTGAAGCTTTCTTT. V usage is TRBV2 and J usage is TRBJ1-1; tentatively, D is TRBD1 (6 bases). This CDR3 spans 15 amino acids. V was cut by 5 bases and J by 6 bases, with 19 bases left in between. Per the germline V gene, CDR1 is SNHLY and CDR2 is FYNNEI.

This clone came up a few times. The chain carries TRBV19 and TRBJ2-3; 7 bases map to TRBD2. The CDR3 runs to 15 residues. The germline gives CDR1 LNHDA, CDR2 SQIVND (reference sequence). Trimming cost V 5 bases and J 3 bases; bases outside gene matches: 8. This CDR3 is CASSLGRGGTDTQYF. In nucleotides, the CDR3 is TGTGCCAGTAGTCTGGGGAGGGGTGGTACAGATACGCAGTATTTT.

The CDR3 nucleotides are TGTGCCAGCAGCATTACAGGGGGAGAGACCCAGTACTTC. Its protein product is CASSITGGETQYF. This chain links TRBV7-3 with TRBJ2-5, with TRBD1 identical over 8 bases. Germline V CDR1 and CDR2: SGHTA, FQGTGA. The J segment lost 4 bases and the V segment lost 5 bases, leaving 3 bases of the junction unmatched. The length of the CDR3 is 13 residues.

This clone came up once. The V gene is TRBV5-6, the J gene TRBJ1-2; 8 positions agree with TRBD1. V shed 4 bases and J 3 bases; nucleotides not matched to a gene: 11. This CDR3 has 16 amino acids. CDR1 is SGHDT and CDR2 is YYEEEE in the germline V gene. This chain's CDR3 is CASSAIGQGGDYGYTF. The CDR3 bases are TGTGCCAGCAGCGCAATTGGACAGGGAGGGGACTATGGCTACACCTTC.

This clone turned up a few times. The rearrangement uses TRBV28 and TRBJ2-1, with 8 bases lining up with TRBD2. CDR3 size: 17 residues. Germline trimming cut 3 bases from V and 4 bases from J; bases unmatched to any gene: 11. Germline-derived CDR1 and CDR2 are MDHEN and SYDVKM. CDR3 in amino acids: CASSFPSSGPRYNEQFF. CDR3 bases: TGTGCCAGCAGTTTTCCATCTAGCGGGCCGCGTTACAATGAGCAGTTCTTC. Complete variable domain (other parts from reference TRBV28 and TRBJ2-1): DVKVTQSSRYLVKRTGEKVFLECVQDMDHENMFWYRQDPGLGLRLIYFSYDVKMKEKGDIPEGYSVSREKKERFSLILESASTNQTSMYLCASSFPSSGPRYNEQFFGPGTRLTVL.